Listed below are T cell receptor beta chains from one sample, sequenced in a study of CD8+ T cells in alopecia areata. Assay used: immunoSEQ multiplex PCR; TCRdb lists only in-frame clones, some missing. The sample shows under 200,000 clones, 50% to 70% of them seen only once. This material consisted of CD4+ T cells sorted from blood, taken at week 4, from a patient treated with tofacitinib. The receptor set was obtained from a human donor with alopecia areata. The CDR3 runs from the conserved cysteine through the conserved F or W. A D gene is named only where the DNA matches it firmly. Clone size is given for some rows only: seen once, a few or many times, or a class if the clone is expanded.

d_gene,j_gene,v_gene,abundance,CDR3aa,CDR3nt
TRBD1,TRBJ1-5,TRBV30,NA,CAWSAHRDRGFGGQPQHF,TGTGCCTGGAGTGCCCATCGGGACAGGGGCTTCGGAGGGCAGCCCCAGCATTTT
NA,TRBJ1-1,TRBV5-6,few,CASSLEQGEAFF,TGTGCCAGCAGCTTGGAGCAGGGCGAAGCTTTCTTT
NA,TRBJ1-2,TRBV5-1,NA,CASRLEPTYGYTF,TGCGCCAGCAGACTGGAACCGACCTATGGCTACACCTTC
NA,TRBJ2-5,TRBV5-4,NA,CASSPPGPQAETQYF,TGTGCCAGCAGCCCGCCGGGACCCCAGGCAGAGACCCAGTACTTC
NA,TRBJ2-5,TRBV18,NA,CASSLGETQYF,TGTGCCAGCTCACTAGGGGAGACCCAGTACTTC
NA,TRBJ2-7,TRBV29-1,NA,CSVEDLGVQYF,TGCAGCGTTGAAGATCTCGGGGTGCAGTACTTC
NA,TRBJ2-1,TRBV29-1,few,CSAVVANEQFF,TGCAGCGCCGTAGTTGCCAATGAGCAGTTCTTC
TRBD2,TRBJ2-1,TRBV5-1,NA,CASSLVGGSEQFF,TGCGCCAGCAGCTTGGTCGGGGGGAGTGAGCAGTTCTTC
NA,TRBJ2-2,TRBV5-1,once,CASSRTDTGELFF,TGCGCCAGCAGCCGGACTGATACCGGGGAGCTGTTTTTT
NA,TRBJ2-1,TRBV5-1,NA,CASSPTAGYNEQFF,TGCGCCAGCAGCCCGACGGCAGGCTACAATGAGCAGTTCTTC
NA,TRBJ2-3,TRBV13,NA,CASSKRAGLYTQYF,TGTGCCAGCAGCAAGAGAGCTGGACTTTATACGCAGTATTTT
TRBD1,TRBJ2-5,TRBV27,NA,CASSPLDRVRKTQYF,TGTGCCAGCAGTCCGCTCGACAGGGTGAGGAAGACCCAGTACTTC
TRBD2,TRBJ2-5,TRBV6-5,NA,CASRRGGTQYF,TGTGCCAGCAGACGGGGGGGGACCCAGTACTTC
TRBD1,TRBJ2-7,TRBV5-4,NA,CASSPGQGHEQYF,TGTGCCAGCAGCCCGGGACAGGGCCACGAGCAGTACTTC
NA,TRBJ2-7,TRBV2,NA,CASSVDRFYEQYF,TGTGCCAGCAGTGTTGACAGGTTCTACGAGCAGTACTTC
NA,TRBJ1-6,TRBV10-3,few,CAITTDFNSPLHF,TGTGCCATCACGACAGATTTTAATTCACCCCTCCACTTT
NA,TRBJ1-5,TRBV5-4,NA,CASSLDGQGGQPQHF,TGTGCCAGCAGCTTGGACGGGCAGGGAGGGCAGCCCCAGCATTTT
NA,TRBJ2-5,TRBV5-6,NA,CASSPGAPDQETQYF,TGTGCCAGCAGCCCAGGAGCCCCCGACCAAGAGACCCAGTACTTC
TRBD1,TRBJ2-5,TRBV12-5,NA,CASVPGTGTETQYF,TGTGCTAGTGTCCCCGGGACAGGGACAGAGACCCAGTACTTC
TRBD2,TRBJ2-5,TRBV2,NA,CASKLAGLRETQYF,TGTGCCAGCAAATTAGCGGGGTTGCGAGAGACCCAGTACTTC
NA,TRBJ1-1,TRBV20-1,NA,CSARGGDEAFF,TGCAGTGCTAGAGGGGGGGATGAAGCTTTCTTT
TRBD1,TRBJ1-1,TRBV29-1,few,CSVRDRGGVNTEAFF,TGCAGCGTTCGAGACAGGGGTGGTGTGAACACTGAAGCTTTCTTT
NA,TRBJ2-7,TRBV30,NA,CAWSGVNHEQYF,TGTGCCTGGAGTGGGGTAAACCACGAGCAGTACTTC
TRBD2,TRBJ2-3,TRBV7-9,few,CASSPLGRGSTDTQYF,TGTGCCAGCAGCCCCCTAGGGCGGGGGAGCACAGATACGCAGTATTTT
NA,TRBJ1-2,TRBV29-1,NA,CSVDYSGYTF,TGCAGCGTTGACTACAGTGGCTACACCTTC
NA,TRBJ2-7,TRBV30,NA,CAWSVPPMRTDQYF,TGTGCCTGGAGTGTACCCCCTATGCGGACAGATCAGTACTTC
TRBD1,TRBJ2-5,TRBV10-3,few,CASKRTGPQETQYF,TGTGCCAGCAAACGGACAGGACCCCAAGAGACCCAGTACTTC
TRBD2,TRBJ2-3,TRBV7-2,NA,CASSPSGGMQDTQYF,TGTGCCAGCAGCCCCAGCGGGGGCATGCAAGATACGCAGTATTTT
TRBD1,TRBJ1-3,TRBV9,few,CASSDRGSSGNTIYF,TGTGCCAGCAGCGACAGGGGTTCCTCTGGAAACACCATATATTTT
NA,TRBJ1-1,TRBV4-3,NA,CASSQDAQKNTEAFF,TGCGCCAGCAGCCAAGATGCACAGAAGAACACTGAAGCTTTCTTT
TRBD1,TRBJ1-6,TRBV2,once,CASRGTGPNSPLHF,TGTGCCAGCAGGGGGACAGGGCCGAATTCACCCCTCCACTTT
NA,TRBJ1-1,TRBV29-1,NA,CSVNTGRGTEAFF,TGCAGCGTAAATACAGGGCGTGGCACTGAAGCTTTCTTT
TRBD1,TRBJ1-1,TRBV7-3,few,CASSLLGTDSEAFF,TGTGCCAGCAGCCTTCTTGGGACAGATAGCGAAGCTTTCTTT
NA,TRBJ2-3,TRBV29-1,NA,CSVVGASSADTQYF,TGCAGCGTTGTCGGGGCCTCTTCCGCAGATACGCAGTATTTT
TRBD1,TRBJ1-4,TRBV29-1,NA,CSVAGRGLNNEKLFF,TGCAGCGTTGCGGGCAGGGGGCTAAATAATGAAAAACTGTTTTTT
NA,TRBJ2-1,TRBV29-1,NA,CSVEGGGSYNEQFF,TGCAGCGTTGAGGGAGGGGGCTCCTACAATGAGCAGTTCTTC
TRBD1,TRBJ1-2,TRBV29-1,NA,CSVTGTGDKYGYTF,TGCAGCGTTACCGGGACAGGGGATAAATATGGCTACACCTTC
TRBD1,TRBJ2-3,TRBV7-3,few,CASSLDRARDTQYF,TGTGCCAGCAGCTTAGACAGGGCACGCGATACGCAGTATTTT
NA,TRBJ2-5,TRBV7-9,NA,CASSPTGRSETQYF,TGTGCCAGCAGTCCTACGGGGAGATCGGAGACCCAGTACTTC
NA,TRBJ1-1,TRBV5-1,NA,CASSTGNTEAFF,TGCGCCAGCAGTACAGGTAACACTGAAGCTTTCTTT
NA,TRBJ1-5,TRBV30,NA,CAWSAFDRGHQPQHF,TGTGCCTGGAGTGCCTTTGACAGAGGGCATCAGCCCCAGCATTTT
NA,TRBJ1-1,TRBV30,NA,CAWSPFGRTEAFF,TGTGCCTGGAGTCCGTTCGGCCGCACTGAAGCTTTCTTT
NA,TRBJ2-1,TRBV29-1,NA,CSATRNEQFF,TGCAGCGCCACTAGAAATGAGCAGTTCTTC
NA,TRBJ2-7,TRBV29-1,NA,CSVGRDYEQYF,TGCAGCGTTGGCAGGGACTACGAGCAGTACTTC
NA,TRBJ2-5,TRBV5-6,NA,CASGTDYQETQYF,TGTGCCAGCGGCACGGACTATCAAGAGACCCAGTACTTC
TRBD1,TRBJ1-2,TRBV27,NA,CASSSSGQGASNYGYTF,TGTGCCAGCAGTTCCTCTGGACAGGGGGCGTCTAACTATGGCTACACCTTC
NA,TRBJ2-7,TRBV29-1,NA,CSVDSPIRRDEQYF,TGCAGCGTTGACTCCCCCATTAGGAGGGACGAGCAGTACTTC
NA,TRBJ1-2,TRBV6-5,NA,CATQLEGANYGGYTF,TGTGCCACCCAACTCGAGGGCGCTAACTATGGTGGCTACACCTTC
TRBD1,TRBJ2-7,TRBV19,NA,CASKSRTGEQYF,TGTGCCAGTAAGTCTAGGACAGGGGAGCAGTACTTC
TRBD2,TRBJ2-3,TRBV5-6,many,CASSLPRGVHYSSTDTQYF,TGTGCCAGCAGCTTGCCGCGGGGGGTGCACTACTCTAGCACAGATACGCAGTATTTT
TRBD1,TRBJ1-5,TRBV29-1,few,CSAVDRENQPQHF,TGCAGCGCTGTGGACAGGGAGAATCAGCCCCAGCATTTT
NA,TRBJ2-5,TRBV30,few,CAWSRPGSGTQYF,TGTGCCTGGAGTCGACCAGGATCGGGGACCCAGTACTTC
NA,TRBJ2-5,TRBV29-1,few,CSVGWTSRETQYF,TGCAGCGTAGGCTGGACCTCCAGAGAGACCCAGTACTTC
TRBD1,TRBJ1-1,TRBV29-1,NA,CSVWTGLTAFF,TGCAGCGTCTGGACAGGGCTGACAGCTTTCTTT
NA,TRBJ1-1,TRBV6-6,few,CASSYLSGVVTEAFF,TGTGCCAGCAGTTACTTGTCAGGGGTGGTAACTGAAGCTTTCTTT
NA,TRBJ1-1,TRBV30,NA,CAWSVRKNTEAFF,TGTGCCTGGAGTGTACGCAAGAACACTGAAGCTTTCTTT
NA,TRBJ2-7,TRBV30,NA,CAWSQGGTEQYF,TGTGCCTGGAGTCAGGGGGGGACCGAGCAGTACTTC
NA,TRBJ1-1,TRBV29-1,NA,CSVEQAMNTEAFF,TGCAGCGTTGAACAGGCAATGAACACTGAAGCTTTCTTT
TRBD1,TRBJ2-5,TRBV7-2,NA,CASSRTGQGEETQYF,TGTGCCAGCAGCCGGACCGGACAGGGCGAAGAGACCCAGTACTTC
TRBD1,TRBJ2-7,TRBV29-1,NA,CSVEDNMGQGTRYEQYF,TGCAGCGTTGAAGATAATATGGGACAGGGGACTCGATACGAGCAGTACTTC